This T cell receptor beta chain was obtained from a study of blood T cell repertoires in COVID-19. In the study overall: Samples representing acute and convalescent COVID-19 were sourced from the United States, Italy and Spain. Sources were T cells, B-cell-depleted T cells, or PBMCs; the material itself was cDNA or gDNA.

Looked up from germline, CDR1 is KGHDR and CDR2 is SFDVKD. V dropped 12 bases and J dropped 3 bases, with 16 bases sitting between them. The CDR3 runs to 13 residues. Authors' processing steps: How many nucleated cells were present was estimated from reference gene primer amplification. Repertoires were generated with immunoSEQ multiplex PCR, while TCRdb's copy carries only in-frame clones and drops some. The V and J calls and the clone size are those of that table, but D and trimming were determined from the DNA. The sample includes over 45,000 clones, 80% to 90% of them seen just once. The gene calls are TRBV24-1 and TRBJ2-5, with D perhaps matching TRBD2 (6 bases). Sequencing used peripheral blood. The TCR sequence derives from a woman of 80 years or more with acute or convalescent COVID-19. The CDR3 DNA sequence: TGTGCCCTCGGAGGGGAAAGTGAAGAGACCCAGTACTTC. This translates into CALGGESEETQYF.